This TCR beta chain was sequenced during a study of T cells in Graves' hyperthyroidism and ophthalmopathy (dated by TCRdb to about 2019). General notes on the study: Peripheral blood samples were taken at initial diagnosis, before any treatment was given. To identify TCR V-J signatures that set the groups apart, the researchers used a discovery cohort of 100 patients, made up of 43 with Graves' ophthalmopathy and some 60 with stable Graves' hyperthyroidism. An independent validation cohort of 18 to 20 hyperthyroidism patients and about 16 patients who later progressed to ophthalmopathy tested prospective prediction of ophthalmopathy. For training and testing, the 80 to 100 patients in the discovery cohort were randomly divided in a 7:3 ratio. Thyroid tissue and blood T-cell repertoires from six Graves' hyperthyroidism patients were also compared in the study. Following sampling, methimazole starting at 30 mg daily was given to hyperthyroidism patients, and high-dose intravenous methylprednisolone was given to ophthalmopathy patients. The paper reports TCR Vbeta CDR3 sequencing of some 140 peripheral blood samples: 43 ophthalmopathy, about 75 hyperthyroidism and approximately 17 progressor patients. Overall study outcomes, separate from this receptor: No statistical method was used to set the sample size in advance, and investigators knew the group allocation. A model built on a 13 V-J signature distinguished ophthalmopathy from stable hyperthyroidism, reaching around 90% sensitivity and 81% to 83% specificity in cross-validation and 80%/75% in testing. Most expanded thyroid clonotypes (frequency above 0.001) were also detected in blood, suggesting blood repertoires may reflect thyroid immune responses. In validation, the model predicted progression to ophthalmopathy a median of about 6.5 months before onset, with approximately 71% sensitivity and roughly 79% specificity.

The TCR beta CDR3 regions were amplified from the RNA transcripts. A first-round RT-PCR of the TCR CDR3 used the HTBI primer set with the Qiagen OneStep RT-PCR kit. The libraries were constructed in a second round of multiplex PCR and then size-selected and purified. Paired-end sequencing of the libraries was performed with 100 bp reads on an Illumina HiSeq2000. The authors' pipeline ran thus. Raw data were processed with SOAPnuke, discarding reads with adapters, uncalled bases, mean Phred below 15, or no exact constant-primer or identifier match. COPE v1.2.5 was used to merge high-quality paired reads, and clonotypes were defined as unique nucleotide sequences. MiTCR v1.1 was used to align clonotypes to the IMGT TRBV, TRBD and TRBJ reference segments. The analysis was restricted to V-J combinations with a frequency above 0.0001, which together covered roughly 99% of the repertoires. A TCS score was defined as the ratio of F50 (clonal expansion) to E x V (chaos), with BLOSUM62-based TCRdist applied between CDR3 peptides within each V-J. Welch's t-statistics and random forest reduced 514 V-J features to roughly 13, which were used in a naive Bayes classifier (R e1071). The public reads were run again by TCRdb, first through fastp at Q25 and then through MiXCR, and only productive beta chains were kept. CDR3 protein sequences are deduplicated, and each keeps its most common genes and DNA. What appears here as the V and J calls and clone size reflects TCRdb's work, not the paper's. In this sample the table shows hundreds of thousands of distinct CDR3 sequences, around 15% of which occur a single time. Under 15% of the sample goes to the ten largest clones.

Moderately to severely active disease, a Clinical Activity Score of at least 3, a NOSPECS grade of at least 4, and a duration under 3 months were present in ophthalmopathy patients. Patients with uncontrolled infections, other autoimmune diseases, pregnancy or lactation were excluded. Clinical symptoms, serum thyroxine and TRAb, thyroid ultrasound, and orbital computed tomography formed the basis for the diagnoses. PBMCs were separated from roughly 9.3 ml of fresh peripheral blood using Ficoll-Paque density gradient centrifugation. Total RNA was extracted using Trizol reagent, and RNA quality was assessed on an Agilent 2100 Bioanalyzer. From its cysteine to its phenylalanine, the CDR3 spans 13 amino acids. CDR3 DNA only is kept here, 39 bases in frame from base 1. Compared with germline, V lacks 4 bases and J lacks 5 bases; bases without a gene match: 3. The germline V gene yields SNHLY for CDR1 and FYNNEI for CDR2.

The table lists this clonotype with many counts. Its antigen remains unidentified. Base qualities are missing; no much larger clone stands one base away. The material sequenced was blood. This TCR was recovered from a woman aged 50 to 60 with Graves' ophthalmopathy. The chain joins TRBV2 to TRBJ2-5; 8 middle bases align to TRBD1. The DNA reads TGTGCCAGCAGTGGGACAGGGAGGGAGACCCAGTACTTC. The resulting protein is CASSGTGRETQYF.